The clone carrying this T cell receptor (beta chain) has more than one count but fewer than ten. What it binds is unknown. The PCR ran on 60 Vbeta and 13 Jbeta primers. Profiled with immunoSEQ multiplex PCR; TCRdb holds only in-frame clones, not every one. Here the sample spans around 180,000 clones, about 79% being singletons. This sample was included in a study of cytomegalovirus exposure and HLA in healthy donors. Germline CDR1 MNHEY, CDR2 SVGAGI. The CDR3 has 11 residues. Trimming took 8 bases from V and 3 from J, leaving 7 bases between them. Notes on the study in general: A later analysis linked a missense variant in DCLRE1C to the trimming of TCR beta V and J genes.

Sequencing was carried out using PBMCs. V gene TRBV6-5 combines with J gene TRBJ1-1; D gene ambiguous. The source of this sequence is a girl aged 2 to 9 in good health and CMV-seropositive. The CDR3 DNA follows: TGTGCCAGCTTCCTCGACACTGAAGCTTTCTTT. Translated: CASFLDTEAFF.